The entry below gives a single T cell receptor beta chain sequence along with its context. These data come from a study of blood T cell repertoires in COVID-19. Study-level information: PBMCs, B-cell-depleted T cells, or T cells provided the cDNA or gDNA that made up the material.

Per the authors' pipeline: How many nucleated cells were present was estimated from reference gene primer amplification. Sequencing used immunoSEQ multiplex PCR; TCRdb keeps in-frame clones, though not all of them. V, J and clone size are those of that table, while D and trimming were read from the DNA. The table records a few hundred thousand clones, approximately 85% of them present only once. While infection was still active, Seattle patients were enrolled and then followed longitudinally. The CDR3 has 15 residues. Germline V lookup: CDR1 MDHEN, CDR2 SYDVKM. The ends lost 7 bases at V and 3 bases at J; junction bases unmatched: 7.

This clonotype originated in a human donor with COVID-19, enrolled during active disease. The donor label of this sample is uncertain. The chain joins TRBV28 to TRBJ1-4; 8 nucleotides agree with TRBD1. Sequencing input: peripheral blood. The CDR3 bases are TGTGCCAGCAACAAAATGGGACAGGCTAATGAAAAACTGTTTTTT. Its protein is CASNKMGQANEKLFF.